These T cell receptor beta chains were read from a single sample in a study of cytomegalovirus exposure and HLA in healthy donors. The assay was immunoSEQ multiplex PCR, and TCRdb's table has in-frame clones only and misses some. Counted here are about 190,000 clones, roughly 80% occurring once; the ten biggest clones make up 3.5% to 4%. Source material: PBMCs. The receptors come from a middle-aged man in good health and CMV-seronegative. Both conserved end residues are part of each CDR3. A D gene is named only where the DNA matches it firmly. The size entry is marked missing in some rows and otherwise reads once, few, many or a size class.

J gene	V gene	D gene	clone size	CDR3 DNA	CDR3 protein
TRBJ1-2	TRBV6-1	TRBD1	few	TGTGCCAGCAGCTATGGGACAGGGGAAGGGTATGGCTACACCTTC	CASSYGTGEGYGYTF
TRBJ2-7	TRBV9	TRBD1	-	TGTGCCAGCAGCGTAGGGACAGGGCCTACCTACGAGCAGTACTTC	CASSVGTGPTYEQYF
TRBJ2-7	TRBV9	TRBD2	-	TGTGCCAGCAGCGCAGAACTAGCGGGGGGCTACGAGCAGTACTTC	CASSAELAGGYEQYF
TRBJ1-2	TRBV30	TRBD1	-	TGTGCCTGGAGTGTACGCAGGGGGACAGCGAACCTAGCTAACTATGGCTACACCTTC	CAWSVRRGTANLANYGYTF
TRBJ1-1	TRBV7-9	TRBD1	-	TGTGCCAGCAACGGACAGGTGAACACTGAAGCTTTCTTT	CASNGQVNTEAFF
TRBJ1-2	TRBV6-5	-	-	TGTGCCAGCAGTTACGGCGGGGGAGACTATGGCTACACCTTC	CASSYGGGDYGYTF
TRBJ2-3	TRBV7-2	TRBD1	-	TGTGCCAGCAGCCCGGGACAGGGTTGGACAGATACGCAGTATTTT	CASSPGQGWTDTQYF
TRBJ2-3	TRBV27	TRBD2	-	TGTGCCAGCCGACTAGCGGGCACTAGCACAGATACGCAGTATTTT	CASRLAGTSTDTQYF
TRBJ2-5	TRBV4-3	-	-	TGCGCCAGCAGCCGACAAAAAGGGGCGGCAGAGACCCAGTACTTC	CASSRQKGAAETQYF
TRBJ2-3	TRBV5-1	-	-	TGCGCCAGCAAAGGTGGCGGGGATACGCAGTATTTT	CASKGGGDTQYF
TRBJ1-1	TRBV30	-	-	TGTGCCTGGGGGCAGGGCGGAGCTTTCTTT	CAWGQGGAFF
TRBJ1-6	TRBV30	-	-	TGTGCCTGGGGGGGCAGGAGCTCCTATAATTCACCCCTCCACTTT	CAWGGRSSYNSPLHF
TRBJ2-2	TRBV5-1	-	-	TGCGCCAGCAGCTTGGAAGGGAGCACCGGGGAGCTGTTTTTT	CASSLEGSTGELFF
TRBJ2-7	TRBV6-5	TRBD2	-	TGTGCCAGCAGTTACTCGAGACTAGCGGGGATCGAGCAGTACTTC	CASSYSRLAGIEQYF
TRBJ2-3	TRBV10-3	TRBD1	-	TGTGCCATCCAGGGACAGTCTACAGATACGCAGTATTTT	CAIQGQSTDTQYF
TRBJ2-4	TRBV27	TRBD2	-	TGTGCCAGCAGTTTTTTGGCGGGGGGGAACATTCAGTACTTC	CASSFLAGGNIQYF
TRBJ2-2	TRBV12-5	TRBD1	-	TGTGCTAGTGGTTTACCTTGGAGGACAGGGGGATTATTGGGGCAAAAGACCGGGGAGCTGTTTTTT	CASGLPWRTGGLLGQKTGELFF
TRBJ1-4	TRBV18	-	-	TGTGCCAGCTCACCACCGGTAGGGAGCGAAAAACTGTTTTTT	CASSPPVGSEKLFF
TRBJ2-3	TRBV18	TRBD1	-	TGTGCCAGCTCACCAATCCAGGGGGGCACAGATACGCAGTATTTT	CASSPIQGGTDTQYF
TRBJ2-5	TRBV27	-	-	TGTGCCAGCAGTTTTGGACTCCAAGAGACCCAGTACTTC	CASSFGLQETQYF